This T cell receptor beta chain emerged from a study of PD-1 blockade in classical Hodgkin lymphoma. Study-level points and caveats: Patients who began taking nivolumab under 1 year after ASCT were left out. Repertoire difference causes, possibly disease activity or prior therapy, remain undefined. The study reported lower baseline TCR diversity in newly diagnosed patients than in healthy donors.

The patients all showed relapse after autologous stem cell transplantation, while their brentuximab vedotin exposure varied. V lost 4 bases and J lost 6; bases outside the gene matches: 9. The CDR3 is 16 residues long. Germline CDR1 is ENHRY and CDR2 is SYGVKD. Concerning this clone: What it recognizes is unknown.

Assay used: immunoSEQ multiplex PCR; TCRdb lists only in-frame clones, some missing. The sample records some 96,000 clones, approximately 80% being singletons. This receptor was identified in a human donor with classical Hodgkin lymphoma. The V and J genes are TRBV10-3 and TRBJ2-2, with 9 positions matching TRBD1. The sample consisted of peripheral blood mononuclear cells (PBMCs), taken before the second cycle of nivolumab. The CDR3 is CAISAPPGQGSGELFF. CDR3 nucleotides: TGTGCCATCAGTGCCCCCCCGGGACAGGGTTCCGGGGAGCTGTTTTTT.